This TCR beta chain was recovered during a study of T cell changes during pregnancy in multiple sclerosis. The protocol was immunoSEQ multiplex PCR, while the TCRdb copy is restricted to in-frame clones and leaves out a portion. This sample has about 59,000 clones, with approximately 94% found just once. CDR1 is MDHEN and CDR2 is SYDVKM in the germline V gene. The CDR3 is 18 amino acids. V was pared by 1 base and J by 2 bases, with 19 bases between. V gene TRBV28 combines with J gene TRBJ2-3, with no clear D. The source is a female donor with multiple sclerosis, enrolled in a pregnancy study. Material: CD8+ T cells from peripheral blood mononuclear cells, obtained after pregnancy. This CDR3 reads CASSLLFRGLTTTDTQYF. Written as DNA, the CDR3 is TGTGCCAGCAGTTTATTATTCAGAGGCCTAACGACCACAGATACGCAGTATTTT.